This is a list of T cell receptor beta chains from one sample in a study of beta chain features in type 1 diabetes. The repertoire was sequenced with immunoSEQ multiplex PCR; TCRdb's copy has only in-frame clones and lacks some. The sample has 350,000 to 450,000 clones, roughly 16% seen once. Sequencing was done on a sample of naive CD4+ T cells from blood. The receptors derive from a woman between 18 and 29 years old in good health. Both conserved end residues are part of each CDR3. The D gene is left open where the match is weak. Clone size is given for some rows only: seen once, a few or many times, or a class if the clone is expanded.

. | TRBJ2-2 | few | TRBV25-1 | TGTGCCAGCAGCTCGGGTGTCACCGGGGAGCTGTTTTTT | CASSSGVTGELFF
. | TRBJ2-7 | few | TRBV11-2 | TGTGCCAGCAGCCCTCCTCCCGCCTACGAGCAGTACTTC | CASSPPPAYEQYF
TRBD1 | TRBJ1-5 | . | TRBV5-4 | TGTGCCAGCAGCGCCGGGACAGTCAATCAGCCCCAGCATTTT | CASSAGTVNQPQHF
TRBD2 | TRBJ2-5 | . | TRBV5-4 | TGTGCCAGCAGCTTGGAGTGGGCGGGAGGAGAGACCCAGTACTTC | CASSLEWAGGETQYF
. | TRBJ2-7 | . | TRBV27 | TGTGCCAGCAGTTTAGATAGCGGCTTTACCTACGAGCAGTACTTC | CASSLDSGFTYEQYF
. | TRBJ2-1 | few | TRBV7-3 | TGTGCCAGCAGTCGAGGGGGAACCTACAATGAGCAGTTCTTC | CASSRGGTYNEQFF
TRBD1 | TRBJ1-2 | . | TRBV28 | TGTGCCAGCAGCCGTCCGGGACAGGGGGCTTATGGCTACACCTTC | CASSRPGQGAYGYTF
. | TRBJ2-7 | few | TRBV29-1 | TGCAGCGTTGGATCGGGGGAGGCGTCCGAGCAGTACTTC | CSVGSGEASEQYF
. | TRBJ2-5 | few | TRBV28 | TGTGCCAGCAGCCAACGAGCCGGAGACAGAAACCAAGAGACCCAGTACTTC | CASSQRAGDRNQETQYF
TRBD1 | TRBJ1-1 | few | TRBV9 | TGTGCCAGCAGCGTCGGGGGACAGCTGAACACTGAAGCTTTCTTT | CASSVGGQLNTEAFF
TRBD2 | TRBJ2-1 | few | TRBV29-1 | TGCAGCGTTAAAGGACTAGCGGTTAATGAGCAGTTCTTC | CSVKGLAVNEQFF
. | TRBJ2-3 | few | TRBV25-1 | TGTGCCAGCAGTGAAAGGGGCGCAACAGATACGCAGTATTTT | CASSERGATDTQYF
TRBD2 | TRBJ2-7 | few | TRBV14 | TGTGCCAGCAGCCGTTCGCTAGCGGGAGGGTTATCCTACGAGCAGTACTTC | CASSRSLAGGLSYEQYF
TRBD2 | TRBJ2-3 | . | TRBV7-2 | TGTGCCAGCAGCTTAGGCGGGAGGGCCTGGAAGGGAGATACGCAGTATTTT | CASSLGGRAWKGDTQYF
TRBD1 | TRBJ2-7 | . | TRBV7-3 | TGTGCCAGCAGCCCTGGGGGGACAGGGGGGAACGAGCAGTACTTC | CASSPGGTGGNEQYF
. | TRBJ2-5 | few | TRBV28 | TGTGCCAGCAGCGCTAATCGGGGTCCCGAGACCCAGTACTTC | CASSANRGPETQYF
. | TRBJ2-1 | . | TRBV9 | TGTGCCAGCAGCGTAGCTAGGAGAATAAATGAGCAGTTCTTC | CASSVARRINEQFF
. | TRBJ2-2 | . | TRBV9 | TGTGCCAGCAGCCCCTACGTGGCCGGGGAGCTGTTTTTT | CASSPYVAGELFF
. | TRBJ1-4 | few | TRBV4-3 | TGCGCCAGCAGCCAAGGCGAGATCTATAATGAAAAACTGTTTTTT | CASSQGEIYNEKLFF
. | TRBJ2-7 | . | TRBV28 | TGTGCCAGCAGCCCCGCGGAGAGGGTTCGGTACGAGCAGTACTTC | CASSPAERVRYEQYF
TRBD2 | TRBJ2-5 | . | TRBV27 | TGTGCCAGTCAACTAGCGGGAGTTTTTGAGACCCAGTACTTC | CASQLAGVFETQYF
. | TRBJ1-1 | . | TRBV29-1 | TGCAGCGTTGAAGGAGGGATTCGAACAAACACTGAAGCTTTCTTT | CSVEGGIRTNTEAFF
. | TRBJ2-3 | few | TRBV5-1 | TGCGCCAGCAGCTCCCCGGGTGCGGCAGATACGCAGTATTTT | CASSSPGAADTQYF
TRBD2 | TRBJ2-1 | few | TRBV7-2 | TGTGCCAGCAGCTTAGCGTCGGGACTAGCGGGAGGATACAATGAGCAGTTCTTC | CASSLASGLAGGYNEQFF
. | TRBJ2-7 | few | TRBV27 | TGTGCCAGCGCACCGCAAGGGGCCCCCTACGAGCAGTACTTC | CASAPQGAPYEQYF
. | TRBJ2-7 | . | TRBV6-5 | TGTGCCAGCAGTTACGCGACAGGACACTACGAGCAGTACTTC | CASSYATGHYEQYF
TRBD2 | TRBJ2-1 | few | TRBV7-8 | TGTGCCAGCAGCCCAGACCGAGCGGGAGTGAGCTCCTACAATGAGCAGTTCTTC | CASSPDRAGVSSYNEQFF
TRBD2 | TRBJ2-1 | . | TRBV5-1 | TGCGCCAGCAGCTTGGCGGGGACTAGGGGAGGAGGTGAGCAGTTCTTC | CASSLAGTRGGGEQFF
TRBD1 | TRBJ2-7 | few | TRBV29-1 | TGCAGCTGCTCGCCGGGACAGGGCTACGAGCAGTACTTC | CSCSPGQGYEQYF
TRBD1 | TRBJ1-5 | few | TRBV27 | TGTGCCAGCAGGCCACGGGACAGGAGCAATCAGCCCCAGCATTTT | CASRPRDRSNQPQHF
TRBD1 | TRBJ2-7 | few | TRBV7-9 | TGTGCCAGCAGCGACCGGGACAGGGGGAGGACCTACGAGCAGTACTTC | CASSDRDRGRTYEQYF
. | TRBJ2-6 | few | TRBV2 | TGTGCCAGCAGTGAATCCCGACTGAGCTCTGGGGCCAACGTCCTGACTTTC | CASSESRLSSGANVLTF
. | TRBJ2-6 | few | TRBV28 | TGTGCCAGCAGTTTTACCGGGTCCGGGGCCAACGTCCTGACTTTC | CASSFTGSGANVLTF
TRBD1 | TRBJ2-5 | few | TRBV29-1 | TGCAGCGTTGAAACTCTCCGAGGACAGGTCCAAGAGACCCAGTACTTC | CSVETLRGQVQETQYF
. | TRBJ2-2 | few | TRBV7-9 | TGTGCCAGCAGTCTTACTACTACCGGGGAGCTGTTTTTT | CASSLTTTGELFF
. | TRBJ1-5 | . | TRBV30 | TGTGCCTGGAGTACCGTGAGTAGCAATCAGCCCCAGCATTTT | CAWSTVSSNQPQHF
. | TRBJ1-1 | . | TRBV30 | TGTGCCTGGAGTACCCAGAGTGGGGGGATCACTGAAGCTTTCTTT | CAWSTQSGGITEAFF
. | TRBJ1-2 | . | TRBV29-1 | TGCAGCGTTGATTTTTCGAGGCAGGGGCGCGGCTACACCTTC | CSVDFSRQGRGYTF